This T cell receptor beta chain was recovered during a study of a mutant IDH1 vaccine in newly diagnosed glioma. Documented time point: week 5, during vaccination. The content of each vaccine dose was 300 ug of mutant IDH1 20-mer peptide, and topical imiquimod accompanied it. A remark on this clone: As yet, its antigen is unknown.

Germline CDR1 is SGHNT and CDR2 is YYREEE (reference sequence). Trimming cost V 3 bases and J 9 bases; bases outside gene matches: 5. This CDR3 is built from 13 residues. Clones were read by immunoSEQ multiplex PCR, and TCRdb kept only the in-frame ones, dropping some. The sample consists of approximately 38,000 clones, 70% to 90% of them appearing once. The source is a man aged 40-49 years with glioma. This chain links TRBV5-4 with TRBJ2-1, with 8 nucleotides matching TRBD1. This material consisted of PBMCs, taken from a glioma patient whose treatment included an IDH1 peptide vaccine. CDR3 region: CASSSTDRGEQFF. DNA of the CDR3: TGTGCCAGCAGCTCCACTGACAGGGGTGAGCAGTTCTTC. The full variable domain, rest sourced from reference TRBV5-4 and TRBJ2-1, is ETGVTQSPTHLIKTRGQQVTLRCSSQSGHNTVSWYQQALGQGPQFIFQYYREEENGRGNFPPRFSGLQFPNYSSELNVNALELDDSALYLCASSSTDRGEQFFGPGTRLTVL.